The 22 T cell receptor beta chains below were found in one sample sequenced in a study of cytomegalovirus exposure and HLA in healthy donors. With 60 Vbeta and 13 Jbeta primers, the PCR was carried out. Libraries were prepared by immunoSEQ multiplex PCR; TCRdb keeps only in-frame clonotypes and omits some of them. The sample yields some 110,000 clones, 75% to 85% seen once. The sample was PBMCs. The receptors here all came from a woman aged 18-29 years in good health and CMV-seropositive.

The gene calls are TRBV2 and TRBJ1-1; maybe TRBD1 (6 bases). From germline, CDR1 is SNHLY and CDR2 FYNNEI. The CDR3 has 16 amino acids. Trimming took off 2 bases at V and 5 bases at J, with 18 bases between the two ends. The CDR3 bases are TGTGCCAGCAGTGAAAGACGCTTTCAGGGGTCAACTGAAGCTTTCTTT. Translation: CASSERRFQGSTEAFF.

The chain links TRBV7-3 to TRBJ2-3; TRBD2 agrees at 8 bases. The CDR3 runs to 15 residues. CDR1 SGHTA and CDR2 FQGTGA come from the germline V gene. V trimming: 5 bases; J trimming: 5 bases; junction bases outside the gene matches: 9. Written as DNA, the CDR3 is TGTGCCAGCAGCCCAAGCGGGAGCGCGGGAGATACGCAGTATTTT. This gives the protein CASSPSGSAGDTQYF.

This chain's CDR3 is CSVAPGGFISEAFF. In DNA form, the CDR3 reads TGCAGCGTTGCCCCGGGGGGGTTCATCTCTGAAGCTTTCTTT. V gene TRBV29-1 combines with J gene TRBJ1-1; a possible D gene is TRBD1 (5 bases). CDR3 length: 14 amino acids. Trimming took 4 bases from V and 6 from J, leaving 18 bases between them. Per the germline V gene, CDR1 is SQVTM and CDR2 is ANQGSEA.

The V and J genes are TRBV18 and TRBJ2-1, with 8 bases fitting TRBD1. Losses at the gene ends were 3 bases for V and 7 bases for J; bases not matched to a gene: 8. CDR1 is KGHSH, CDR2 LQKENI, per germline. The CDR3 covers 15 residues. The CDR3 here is CASSPVQGVSNEQFF. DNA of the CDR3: TGTGCCAGCTCACCGGTACAGGGGGTGTCAAATGAGCAGTTCTTC.

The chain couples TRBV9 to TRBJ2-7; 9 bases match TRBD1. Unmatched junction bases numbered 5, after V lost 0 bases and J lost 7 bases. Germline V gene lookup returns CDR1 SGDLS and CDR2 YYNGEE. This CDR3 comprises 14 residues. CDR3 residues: CASSVAGTGREQYF. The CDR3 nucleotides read TGTGCCAGCAGCGTAGCCGGGACAGGGCGGGAGCAGTACTTC.

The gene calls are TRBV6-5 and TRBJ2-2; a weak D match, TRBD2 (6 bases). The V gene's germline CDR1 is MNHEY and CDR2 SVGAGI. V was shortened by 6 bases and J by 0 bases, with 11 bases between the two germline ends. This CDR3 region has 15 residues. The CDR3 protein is CASRRGTTNTGELFF. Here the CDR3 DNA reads TGTGCCAGCAGACGCGGGACGACGAACACCGGGGAGCTGTTTTTT.

This CDR3 reads CASSLGATSVSKNIQYF. Here the CDR3 DNA reads TGTGCCAGCAGCTTGGGGGCAACTAGCGTCTCCAAAAACATTCAGTACTTC. The chain uses TRBV5-6 and TRBJ2-4; TRBD2 aligns across 7 bases. The trim removed 0 bases at V and 2 bases at J, leaving 8 bases unmatched. CDR1 and CDR2 (germline): SGHDT, YYEEEE. This CDR3 region has 17 residues.

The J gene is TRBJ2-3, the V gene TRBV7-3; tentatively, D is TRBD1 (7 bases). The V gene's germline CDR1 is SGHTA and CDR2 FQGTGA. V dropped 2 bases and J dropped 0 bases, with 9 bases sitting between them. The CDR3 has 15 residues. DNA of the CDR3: TGTGCCAGCAGCTTAGCGGGACAGAGCACAGATACGCAGTATTTT. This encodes CASSLAGQSTDTQYF. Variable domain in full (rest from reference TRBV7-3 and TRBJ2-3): GAGVSQTPSNKVTEKGKYVELRCDPISGHTALYWYRQSLGQGPEFLIYFQGTGAADDSGLPNDRFFAVRPEGSVSTLKIQRTERGDSAVYLCASSLAGQSTDTQYFGPGTRLTVL.

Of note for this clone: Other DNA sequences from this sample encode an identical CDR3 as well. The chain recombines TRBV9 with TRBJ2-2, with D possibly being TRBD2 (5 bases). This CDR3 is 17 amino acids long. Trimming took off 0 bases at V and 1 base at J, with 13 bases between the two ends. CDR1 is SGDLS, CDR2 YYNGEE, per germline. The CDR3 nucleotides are TGTGCCAGCAGCGTAGGTCTGAACGGGGTGAACACCGGGGAGCTGTTTTTT. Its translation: CASSVGLNGVNTGELFF.

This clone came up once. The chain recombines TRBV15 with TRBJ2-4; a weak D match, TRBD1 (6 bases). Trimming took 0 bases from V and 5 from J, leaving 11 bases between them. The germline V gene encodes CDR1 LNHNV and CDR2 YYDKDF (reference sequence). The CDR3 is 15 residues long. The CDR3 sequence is CATSRDHGQQNIQYF. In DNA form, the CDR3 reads TGTGCCACCAGCAGAGATCACGGACAGCAAAACATTCAGTACTTC.

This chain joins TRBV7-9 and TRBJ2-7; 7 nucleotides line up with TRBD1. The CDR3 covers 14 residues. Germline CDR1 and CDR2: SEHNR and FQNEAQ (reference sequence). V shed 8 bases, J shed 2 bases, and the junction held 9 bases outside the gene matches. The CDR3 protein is CASLPTGVAYEQYF. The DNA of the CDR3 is TGTGCCAGCCTACCTACAGGGGTAGCCTACGAGCAGTACTTC. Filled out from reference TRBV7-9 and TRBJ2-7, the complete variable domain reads DTGVSQNPRHKITKRGQNVTFRCDPISEHNRLYWYRQTLGQGPEFLTYFQNEAQLEKSRLLSDRFSAERPKGSFSTLEIQRTEQGDSAMYLCASLPTGVAYEQYFGPGTRLTVT.

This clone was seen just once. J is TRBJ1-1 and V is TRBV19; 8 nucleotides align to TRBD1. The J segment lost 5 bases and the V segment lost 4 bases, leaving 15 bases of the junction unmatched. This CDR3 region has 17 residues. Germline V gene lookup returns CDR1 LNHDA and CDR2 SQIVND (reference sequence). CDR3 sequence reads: CASSRGGRGRGKTEAFF. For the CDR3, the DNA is TGTGCCAGTAGTAGGGGGGGCAGGGGGCGAGGGAAAACTGAAGCTTTCTTT.

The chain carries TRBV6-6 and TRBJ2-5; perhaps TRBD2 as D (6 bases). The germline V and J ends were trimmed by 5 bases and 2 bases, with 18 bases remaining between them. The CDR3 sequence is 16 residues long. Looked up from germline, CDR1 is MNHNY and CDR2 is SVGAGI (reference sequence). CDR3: CASSGGSRLPQETQYF. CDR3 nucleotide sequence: TGTGCCAGCAGTGGAGGGAGTAGGCTGCCTCAAGAGACCCAGTACTTC.

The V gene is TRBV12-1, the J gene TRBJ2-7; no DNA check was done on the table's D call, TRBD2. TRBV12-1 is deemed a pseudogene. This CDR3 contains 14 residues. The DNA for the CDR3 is TGTGCCAGCAGCCTGGGACTAGCTAACCACGAGCAGTACTTC. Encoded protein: CASSLGLANHEQYF.

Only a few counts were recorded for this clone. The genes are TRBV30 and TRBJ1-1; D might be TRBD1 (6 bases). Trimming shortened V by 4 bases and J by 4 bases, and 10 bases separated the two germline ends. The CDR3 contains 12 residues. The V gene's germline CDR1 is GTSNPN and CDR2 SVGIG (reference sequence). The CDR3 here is CAWMGAVTEAFF. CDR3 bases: TGTGCCTGGATGGGGGCGGTCACTGAAGCTTTCTTT.

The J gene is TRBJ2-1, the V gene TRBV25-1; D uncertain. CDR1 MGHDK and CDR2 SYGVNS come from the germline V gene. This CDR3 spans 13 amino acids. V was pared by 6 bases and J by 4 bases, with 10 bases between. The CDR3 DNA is TGTGCCAGCAGGTTTGGCAGATACAATGAGCAGTTCTTC. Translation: CASRFGRYNEQFF. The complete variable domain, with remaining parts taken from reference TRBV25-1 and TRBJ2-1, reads EADIYQTPRYLVIGTGKKITLECSQTMGHDKMYWYQQDPGMELHLIHYSYGVNSTEKGDLSSESTVSRIRTEHFPLTLESARPSHTSQYLCASRFGRYNEQFFGPGTRLTVL.

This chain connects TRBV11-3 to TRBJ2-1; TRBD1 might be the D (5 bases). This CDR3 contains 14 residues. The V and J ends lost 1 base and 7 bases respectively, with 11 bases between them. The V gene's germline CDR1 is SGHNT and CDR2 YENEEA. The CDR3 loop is CASSLGQFGNEQFF. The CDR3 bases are TGTGCCAGCAGCTTAGGACAGTTTGGTAATGAGCAGTTCTTC.

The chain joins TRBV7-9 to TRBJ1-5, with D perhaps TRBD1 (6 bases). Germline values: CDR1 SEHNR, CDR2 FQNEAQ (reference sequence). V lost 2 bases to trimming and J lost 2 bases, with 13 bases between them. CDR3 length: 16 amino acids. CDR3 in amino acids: CASSLFARGGNQPQHF. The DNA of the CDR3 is TGTGCCAGCAGCTTATTCGCCAGGGGAGGCAATCAGCCCCAGCATTTT.

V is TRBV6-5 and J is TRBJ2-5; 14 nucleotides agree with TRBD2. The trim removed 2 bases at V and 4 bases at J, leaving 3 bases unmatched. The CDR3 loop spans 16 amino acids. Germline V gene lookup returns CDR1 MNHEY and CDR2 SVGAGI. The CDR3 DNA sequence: TGTGCCAGCAGTTACGCCGGGACTAGCGGGGGAGAGACCCAGTACTTC. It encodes CASSYAGTSGGETQYF.

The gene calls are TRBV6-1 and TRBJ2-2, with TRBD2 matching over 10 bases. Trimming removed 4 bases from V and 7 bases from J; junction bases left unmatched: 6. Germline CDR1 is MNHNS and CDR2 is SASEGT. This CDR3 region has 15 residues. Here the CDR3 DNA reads TGTGCCAGCAGTGCCCTAGCGGGAGAGGGCGGGGAGCTGTTTTTT. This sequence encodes CASSALAGEGGELFF.

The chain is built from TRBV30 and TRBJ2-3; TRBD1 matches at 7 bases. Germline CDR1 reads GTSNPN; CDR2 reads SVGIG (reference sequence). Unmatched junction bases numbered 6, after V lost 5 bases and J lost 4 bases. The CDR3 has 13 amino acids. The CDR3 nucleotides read TGTGCCTGGGGGGCTCAGGGGGCAGATACGCAGTATTTT. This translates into CAWGAQGADTQYF.

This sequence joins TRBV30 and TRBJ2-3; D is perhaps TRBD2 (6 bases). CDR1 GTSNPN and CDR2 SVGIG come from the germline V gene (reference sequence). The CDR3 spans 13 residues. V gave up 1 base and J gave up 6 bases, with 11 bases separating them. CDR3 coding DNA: TGTGCCTGGAGTGGGACTACTCGCGATACGCAGTATTTT. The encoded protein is CAWSGTTRDTQYF.